The 24 T cell receptor beta chains in this list originate from one sample, sequenced in a study of T cell clones after liver transplantation. Produced via immunoSEQ multiplex PCR; TCRdb's table is partial and in-frame only. The profile shows over 60,000 clones, 75% to 90% of them singletons. Sequenced material: CD4+ T cells from blood, taken before liver transplant. These receptors all stem from a human donor who received a liver transplant.

The V gene is TRBV14, the J gene TRBJ2-5; a possible D gene is TRBD2 (6 bases). The CDR3 has 11 amino acids. Germline-derived CDR1 and CDR2 are SGHDN and FVKESK. V lost 8 bases to trimming and J lost 9 bases, with 13 bases between them. CDR3 nucleotide sequence: TGTGCCAGCGGAACCGGAGGGCCCCAGTACTTC. Protein product: CASGTGGPQYF.

The chain joins TRBV6-5 to TRBJ2-7, with D possibly being TRBD2 (6 bases). Germline V CDR1 and CDR2: MNHEY, SVGAGI. CDR3 length: 15 amino acids. The V and J ends lost 2 bases and 3 bases respectively, with 14 bases between them. The CDR3 DNA follows: TGTGCCAGCAGTTACCCGTCCGGGAGCCGCTACGAGCAGTACTTC. Its translation: CASSYPSGSRYEQYF.

This chain connects TRBV27 to TRBJ1-1; weak D call: TRBD1 (6 bases). The V and J ends lost 2 bases and 4 bases respectively, with 11 bases between them. This CDR3 has 14 amino acids. The germline gives CDR1 MNHEY, CDR2 SMNVEV (reference sequence). CDR3 loop: CASSLRGEGTEAFF. The CDR3, as DNA: TGTGCCAGCAGTTTAAGGGGGGAGGGCACTGAAGCTTTCTTT.

The chain links TRBV5-1 to TRBJ2-6; D is ambiguous. The V gene lost 6 bases and the J gene lost 2 bases, with 9 bases spanning the gap. CDR3 length: 14 residues. CDR1 is SGHRS and CDR2 is YFSETQ in the germline V gene. CDR3 region: CASTGTTGANVLTF. The DNA for the CDR3 is TGCGCCAGCACCGGCACTACTGGGGCCAACGTCCTGACTTTC.

V is TRBV19 and J is TRBJ2-1; TRBD2 aligns across 7 bases. CDR1 LNHDA and CDR2 SQIVND come from the germline V gene (reference sequence). CDR3 length equals 15 residues. V was pared by 3 bases and J by 2 bases, with 4 bases of the junction left unmatched. The CDR3 protein is CASSISSGTYNEQFF. The CDR3 DNA sequence: TGTGCCAGTAGTATCTCCAGCGGGACCTACAATGAGCAGTTCTTC.

This clone was counted between two and nine times. This chain connects TRBV5-1 to TRBJ1-1; D gene ambiguous. Trimming pared 6 bases from V and 1 base from J, leaving 7 bases between. CDR3 length: 12 amino acids. Germline loops: CDR1 SGHRS, CDR2 YFSETQ. The CDR3 region is CASKEPNTEAFF. The CDR3 bases are TGCGCCAGCAAAGAACCGAACACTGAAGCTTTCTTT.

This chain connects TRBV6-4 to TRBJ2-2; 10 bases are a match to TRBD2. This CDR3 is 15 amino acids long. Germline loops: CDR1 MRHNA, CDR2 SNTAGT. Trimming at V came to 8 bases and at J to 6 bases, leaving 9 bases not matched to a gene. CDR3 DNA: TGTGCCAGCTCCCCCTCAGCGGGAGGGGCCGGGGAGCTGTTTTTT. As protein: CASSPSAGGAGELFF.

The chain is built from TRBV5-8 and TRBJ2-7; 10 bases are a match to TRBD1. CDR1 is SGHTS and CDR2 is YDEGEE in the germline V gene. CDR3 size: 17 residues. The trim removed 4 bases at V and 0 bases at J, leaving 10 bases unmatched. CDR3 amino acids: CASSARQGAFSSYEQYF. The CDR3 bases are TGTGCCAGCAGCGCCAGACAGGGGGCCTTCAGCTCCTACGAGCAGTACTTC. Combining the CDR3 with reference TRBV5-8 and TRBJ2-7 gives the whole variable domain EAGVTQSPTHLIKTRGQQATLRCSPISGHTSVYWYQQALGLGLQFLLWYDEGEERNRGNFPPRFSGRQFPNYSSELNVNALELEDSALYLCASSARQGAFSSYEQYFGPGTRLTVT.

This chain links TRBV6-1 with TRBJ2-1, with a tentative D call TRBD1 (6 bases). Germline lookup yields CDR1 MNHNS and CDR2 SASEGT. V was trimmed by 6 bases and J by 0 bases, leaving 12 bases between them. This CDR3 spans 15 amino acids. CDR3 bases: TGTGCCAGCAGGGCCACAGGGAGCTCCTACAATGAGCAGTTCTTC. Protein product: CASRATGSSYNEQFF.

V is TRBV2 and J is TRBJ1-3; the D gene is possibly TRBD1 (5 bases). This CDR3 has 15 amino acids. V was shortened by 2 bases and J by 4 bases, with 12 bases between the two germline ends. Per the germline V gene, CDR1 is SNHLY and CDR2 is FYNNEI. This CDR3 is CASSERGISGNTIYF. DNA of the CDR3: TGTGCCAGCAGTGAAAGGGGTATCTCCGGAAACACCATATATTTT.

This clone appeared a few times. Here the CDR3 reads CASSLGQASNYGYTF. As DNA, the CDR3 is TGTGCCAGCTCACTCGGACAGGCGTCTAACTATGGCTACACCTTC. The J gene is TRBJ1-2, the V gene TRBV18, with 7 bases that match TRBD1. Germline trimming cut 4 bases from V and 0 bases from J; bases unmatched to any gene: 5. This CDR3 contains 15 residues. Germline V gene lookup returns CDR1 KGHSH and CDR2 LQKENI.

This rearrangement joins TRBV4-3 to TRBJ1-1, with 9 bases that match TRBD1. Unmatched junction bases numbered 2, after V lost 4 bases and J lost 2 bases. Per the germline V gene, CDR1 is LGHNA and CDR2 is YSLEER. This CDR3 has 14 residues. CDR3 sequence: CASSPGQGNTEAFF. The CDR3, as DNA: TGCGCCAGCAGCCCGGGACAGGGAAACACTGAAGCTTTCTTT.

This chain joins TRBV28 and TRBJ1-1, with a possible D match to TRBD1 (5 bases). Trimming took 5 bases from V and 4 from J, leaving 14 bases between them. The length of the CDR3 is 14 residues. The V gene's germline CDR1 is MDHEN and CDR2 SYDVKM. CDR3 residues: CASSPLGEGTEAFF. For the CDR3, the DNA is TGTGCCAGCAGTCCCCTAGGGGAGGGCACTGAAGCTTTCTTT.

The rearrangement joins TRBV5-5 to TRBJ2-7; D might be TRBD1 (6 bases). CDR1 SGHKS and CDR2 YYEKEE come from the germline V gene (reference sequence). The CDR3 runs 15 residues. Trimming left V 4 bases short and J 5 bases short, with 19 bases between. CDR3 region: CASSPRRYRVDEQYF. CDR3 DNA: TGTGCCAGCAGCCCCCGGAGATACAGGGTCGACGAGCAGTACTTC.

This clone was picked up one time. The V gene is TRBV9, the J gene TRBJ2-5; TRBD2 matches at 7 bases. Unmatched junction bases numbered 9, after V lost 4 bases and J lost 6 bases. The CDR3 runs 14 residues. Germline CDR1 and CDR2: SGDLS and YYNGEE. This CDR3 reads CASSPSGMRKTQYF. Written as DNA, the CDR3 is TGTGCCAGCAGCCCCAGCGGGATGAGGAAGACCCAGTACTTC.

The V call is TRBV7-9, the J call TRBJ1-1; D gene unclear. V was cut by 3 bases and J by 5 bases, with 13 bases left in between. Germline CDR1 reads SEHNR; CDR2 reads FQNEAQ (reference sequence). CDR3 size: 14 residues. The CDR3, as DNA: TGTGCCAGCAGCTTCGGATTGGCGGAGACTGAAGCTTTCTTT. It encodes CASSFGLAETEAFF.

The rearrangement joins TRBV5-1 to TRBJ2-1; 8 nucleotides line up with TRBD1. The J segment lost 7 bases and the V segment lost 3 bases, leaving 15 bases of the junction unmatched. The CDR3 contains 17 residues. Per germline, CDR1 SGHRS and CDR2 YFSETQ. In nucleotides, the CDR3 is TGCGCCAGCAGCTCGGACCCTGCAGGGGGCGCTCGGAATGAGCAGTTCTTC. This sequence encodes CASSSDPAGGARNEQFF.

The V call is TRBV6-1, the J call TRBJ2-7; D is unresolved. The germline gives CDR1 MNHNS, CDR2 SASEGT. V lost 7 bases to trimming and J lost 3 bases, with 4 bases between them. CDR3 size: 10 residues. CDR3 protein: CASKDYEQYF. CDR3 sequence (DNA): TGTGCCAGCAAAGACTACGAGCAGTACTTC.

This clone was seen more than once but under ten times. The CDR3 reads CASSPREGDTEAFF. The CDR3 bases are TGTGCCAGCAGCCCCCGAGAGGGCGACACTGAAGCTTTCTTT. This chain joins TRBV7-8 and TRBJ1-1; D is ambiguous. The CDR3 has 14 amino acids. The V end lost 5 bases, the J end lost 3 bases, and 13 bases lay between the germline ends. Germline V gene data show CDR1 as SGHVS and CDR2 as FQNEAQ.

The CDR3 DNA reads as TGTGCCACCAGCGGAGGACTGACAGGGTCCTACAATGAGCAGTTCTTC. Protein product: CATSGGLTGSYNEQFF. V and J are TRBV15 and TRBJ2-1, with TRBD1 matching 7 bases. Trimming took 5 bases from V and 1 from J; bases not matched to a gene: 8. Germline V gene data show CDR1 as LNHNV and CDR2 as YYDKDF (reference sequence). The CDR3 has 16 residues.

The chain carries TRBV11-1 and TRBJ2-1, with unresolved D. Between the trimmed V and J ends, which lost 5 bases and 0 bases, there was a span of 5 bases. The CDR3 loop spans 13 amino acids. The germline V gene encodes CDR1 SGHAT and CDR2 FQDESV (reference sequence). The CDR3 sequence is CASSLYSYNEQFF. The CDR3 bases are TGTGCCAGCAGCCTTTACTCCTACAATGAGCAGTTCTTC.

This clone was picked up a small number of times. This chain joins TRBV28 and TRBJ1-4; no firm D call. This CDR3 is built from 12 residues. The V end was cut by 6 bases, the J end by 7 bases, with 9 bases between. CDR1 and CDR2 from the germline V gene are MDHEN and SYDVKM. The CDR3 DNA reads TGTGCCAGCAGCCTCTACGGTGAAAAACTGTTTTTT. Translated, it gives CASSLYGEKLFF.

With regard to this clone: A read error may produce the germline difference seen at one junction end. The V and J genes are TRBV19 and TRBJ2-7; 8 positions match TRBD1. The V gene's germline CDR1 is LNHDA and CDR2 SQIVND (reference sequence). This CDR3 spans 13 amino acids. The CDR3 DNA follows: TGTGCCAGTAGTATCCCGGGACAGGAACAACTCCGGTTC. This translates into CASSIPGQEQLRF.

This clone was picked up a small number of times. The chain joins TRBV5-1 to TRBJ2-1; D remains unclear. With 0 bases removed from V and 0 bases from J, the gap between germline ends came to 7 bases. CDR3 size: 15 residues. Germline assignment: CDR1 SGHRS and CDR2 YFSETQ. For the CDR3, the DNA is TGCGCCAGCAGCTTGGTCACCTCCTCCTACAATGAGCAGTTCTTC. It codes for CASSLVTSSYNEQFF.